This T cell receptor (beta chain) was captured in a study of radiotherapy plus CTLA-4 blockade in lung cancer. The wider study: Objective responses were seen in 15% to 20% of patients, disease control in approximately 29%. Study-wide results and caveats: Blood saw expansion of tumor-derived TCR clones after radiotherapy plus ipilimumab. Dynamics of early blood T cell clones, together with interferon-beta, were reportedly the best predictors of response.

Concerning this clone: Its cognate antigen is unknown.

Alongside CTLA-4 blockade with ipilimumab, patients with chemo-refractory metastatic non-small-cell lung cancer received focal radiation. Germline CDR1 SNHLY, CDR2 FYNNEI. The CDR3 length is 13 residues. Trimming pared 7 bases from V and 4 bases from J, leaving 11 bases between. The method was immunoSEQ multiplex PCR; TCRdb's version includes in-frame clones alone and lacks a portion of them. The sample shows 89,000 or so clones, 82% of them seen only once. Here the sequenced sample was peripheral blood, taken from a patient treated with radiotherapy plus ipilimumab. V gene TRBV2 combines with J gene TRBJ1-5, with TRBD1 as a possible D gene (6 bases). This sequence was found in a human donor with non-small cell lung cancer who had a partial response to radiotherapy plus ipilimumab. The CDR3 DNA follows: TGTGCCAGCACCGGACAGCTTAATCAGCCCCAGCATTTT. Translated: CASTGQLNQPQHF.